A selection of T cell receptor beta chains follows, all from one sample in a study of shared clonotypes between healthy human individuals. The data were produced by immunoSEQ multiplex PCR, yet TCRdb's version contains in-frame clones alone and is incomplete. The sample has around 340,000 clones, around 70% seen once; the top ten hold about 10%. Sequences were obtained from memory CD4+ T cells sorted from blood. The origin of the receptors is a man aged 25 to 45 in good health. The CDR3 runs from the conserved cysteine through the conserved F or W. D genes are given only for firm matches. The size field is filled for only some rows; it gives once, few, many or a size class.

abundance	v_gene	j_gene	d_gene	CDR3aa	CDR3nt
once	TRBV28	TRBJ2-7	NA	CASSTAPVGQYF	TGTGCCAGCAGTACCGCCCCGGTTGGGCAGTACTTC
once	TRBV28	TRBJ2-1	TRBD1	CASMSWTGANNEQFF	TGTGCCAGCATGTCTTGGACAGGGGCAAACAATGAGCAGTTCTTC
NA	TRBV14	TRBJ2-3	NA	CASSSGISTDTQYF	TGTGCCAGCAGCTCCGGGATAAGCACAGATACGCAGTATTTT
NA	TRBV18	TRBJ2-5	TRBD2	CASSPPSGRGETQYF	TGTGCCAGCTCACCACCTAGCGGGAGAGGAGAGACCCAGTACTTC
NA	TRBV18	TRBJ2-1	TRBD2	CASSPQPGLAPYNEQFF	TGTGCCAGCTCACCACAACCGGGACTAGCGCCCTACAATGAGCAGTTCTTC
NA	TRBV30	TRBJ1-4	NA	CAWSGANMEKLFF	TGTGCCTGGAGTGGCGCTAACATGGAAAAACTGTTTTTT
NA	TRBV19	TRBJ2-7	NA	CASSRTYSEQYF	TGTGCCAGTAGTAGGACCTACAGCGAGCAGTACTTC
NA	TRBV18	TRBJ2-7	NA	CASSPPGGEQYF	TGTGCCAGCTCACCACCAGGTGGGGAGCAGTACTTC
NA	TRBV5-5	TRBJ2-6	NA	CASSPRGASGANVLTF	TGTGCCAGCAGCCCTCGGGGGGCGTCTGGGGCCAACGTCCTGACTTTC
NA	TRBV6-4	TRBJ2-7	NA	CASSDSRGDEQYF	TGTGCCAGCAGTGACTCGCGAGGGGACGAGCAGTACTTC
NA	TRBV4-3	TRBJ2-3	TRBD1	CASSQGLPGGGDTQYF	TGCGCCAGCAGCCAAGGACTGCCAGGGGGCGGAGATACGCAGTATTTT
NA	TRBV6-1	TRBJ2-1	NA	CASSDTREQFF	TGTGCCAGCAGTGATACTCGTGAGCAGTTCTTC
NA	TRBV5-1	TRBJ2-7	TRBD1	CASSASGTGLYEQYF	TGCGCCAGCAGCGCGTCCGGGACAGGACTATACGAGCAGTACTTC
NA	TRBV7-3	TRBJ2-5	TRBD2	CASSAGLAGLETQYF	TGTGCCAGCAGCGCGGGACTAGCGGGACTGGAGACCCAGTACTTC
few	TRBV5-1	TRBJ1-4	TRBD1	CASSPSGTVNEKLFF	TGCGCCAGCAGCCCCTCCGGGACAGTGAATGAAAAACTGTTTTTT
NA	TRBV7-2	TRBJ2-3	NA	CASSFGTDTQYF	TGTGCCAGCAGCTTCGGCACAGATACGCAGTATTTT
NA	TRBV10-2	TRBJ2-7	NA	CASSESRTFGGGRYEQYF	TGCGCCAGCAGTGAGTCGAGGACTTTCGGGGGCGGTAGGTACGAGCAGTACTTC
NA	TRBV5-8	TRBJ2-5	NA	CASTLALTQYF	TGTGCCAGCACCCTGGCTTTAACCCAGTACTTC
NA	TRBV19	TRBJ2-1	TRBD2	CASSASGRINEQFF	TGTGCCAGTAGTGCTAGCGGGAGAATCAATGAGCAGTTCTTC
NA	TRBV27	TRBJ2-7	NA	CASSVTGPGGYEQYF	TGTGCCAGCAGTGTTACAGGGCCGGGCGGCTACGAGCAGTACTTC
NA	TRBV11-2	TRBJ1-2	NA	CASSLGSDYGYTF	TGTGCCAGCAGCTTAGGCTCGGACTATGGCTACACCTTC
NA	TRBV2	TRBJ2-7	NA	CASRVFSHEQYF	TGTGCCAGCAGGGTCTTTTCACACGAGCAGTACTTC
NA	TRBV5-1	TRBJ2-3	NA	CASSLEGDTQYF	TGCGCCAGCAGCTTGGAAGGGGATACGCAGTATTTT
NA	TRBV10-3	TRBJ1-2	NA	CAIGRGQTDGYTF	TGTGCCATCGGGAGAGGGCAGACAGATGGCTACACCTTC
NA	TRBV10-3	TRBJ2-1	TRBD2	CAARTSEEQFF	TGTGCCGCAAGGACTAGCGAGGAGCAGTTCTTC
NA	TRBV6-5	TRBJ2-7	TRBD1	CASSLRDRGYEQYF	TGTGCCAGCAGTCTCAGGGACAGGGGGTACGAGCAGTACTTC
NA	TRBV27	TRBJ2-1	TRBD2	CASSTGRAQSNEQFF	TGTGCCAGCAGTACGGGGAGGGCCCAGAGCAATGAGCAGTTCTTC
once	TRBV9	TRBJ2-2	NA	CASSLQNTGELFF	TGTGCCAGCAGCTTACAGAACACCGGGGAGCTGTTTTTT
few	TRBV28	TRBJ1-3	TRBD1	CASSLASGDRGDTIYF	TGTGCCAGCAGTTTGGCTTCTGGGGACAGGGGAGACACCATATATTTT
NA	TRBV5-6	TRBJ2-1	TRBD2	CASSSWTSGSSYNEQFF	TGTGCCAGCAGCAGCTGGACTAGCGGAAGCTCCTACAATGAGCAGTTCTTC
once	TRBV5-4	TRBJ1-2	NA	CASSMRGFANYGYTF	TGTGCCAGCAGCATGCGGGGATTTGCTAACTATGGCTACACCTTC
NA	TRBV18	TRBJ2-7	TRBD1	CASSPTKQGASEQYF	TGTGCCAGCTCACCGACAAAACAGGGGGCGTCCGAGCAGTACTTC
NA	TRBV11-2	TRBJ2-5	TRBD2	CASSPDRASGKETQYF	TGTGCCAGCAGCCCGGATCGGGCTAGCGGTAAAGAGACCCAGTACTTC
NA	TRBV7-2	TRBJ2-7	NA	CASSFGRFEQYF	TGTGCCAGCAGCTTCGGTCGATTCGAGCAGTACTTC
few	TRBV15	TRBJ1-2	NA	CATSEYAQGPNYGYTF	TGTGCCACCAGCGAATACGCACAGGGTCCTAACTATGGCTACACCTTC
NA	TRBV6-1	TRBJ1-2	TRBD1	CAGSRDRGSYGYTF	TGTGCCGGCTCCCGGGACAGGGGAAGCTATGGCTACACCTTC
many	TRBV14	TRBJ2-1	NA	CASSQIQGWGNNEQFF	TGTGCCAGCAGCCAGATTCAGGGTTGGGGCAACAATGAGCAGTTCTTC
NA	TRBV7-9	TRBJ1-5	NA	CASSFREVGNQPQHF	TGTGCCAGCAGCTTTAGGGAAGTAGGGAATCAGCCCCAGCATTTT
NA	TRBV19	TRBJ2-5	TRBD1	CASRPSTGDGPAGETQYF	TGTGCCAGCCGACCGTCGACAGGGGACGGACCGGCGGGGGAGACCCAGTACTTC
NA	TRBV5-5	TRBJ1-4	NA	CASSTGGGGYEKLFF	TGTGCCAGCAGCACGGGCGGGGGAGGCTATGAAAAACTGTTTTTT
NA	TRBV7-9	TRBJ2-5	NA	CASSLIRETQYF	TGTGCCAGCAGCTTAATCCGAGAGACCCAGTACTTC
NA	TRBV9	TRBJ2-3	TRBD2	CASSVAFQREGSDTQYF	TGTGCCAGCAGCGTAGCTTTTCAGCGGGAGGGCTCAGATACGCAGTATTTT
NA	TRBV7-8	TRBJ2-1	TRBD2	CASSLAGGPSYNEQFF	TGTGCCAGCAGCTTGGCGGGAGGGCCATCCTACAATGAGCAGTTCTTC
few	TRBV6-1	TRBJ2-4	NA	CASSEAWATGAKNIQYF	TGTGCCAGCAGTGAAGCTTGGGCGACTGGGGCCAAAAACATTCAGTACTTC
NA	TRBV29-1	TRBJ1-4	NA	CSVVATNEKLFF	TGCAGCGTTGTGGCCACTAATGAAAAACTGTTTTTT
once	TRBV28	TRBJ1-1	NA	CASSLVGGLNTEAFF	TGTGCCAGCAGTTTAGTGGGCGGATTGAACACTGAAGCTTTCTTT
few	TRBV6-1	TRBJ2-1	TRBD2	CASGGLAGINEQFF	TGTGCCAGCGGAGGACTAGCGGGAATAAATGAGCAGTTCTTC
once	TRBV6-1	TRBJ2-2	NA	CASSEGLTNTGELFF	TGTGCCAGCAGTGAAGGTCTGACGAACACCGGGGAGCTGTTTTTT
NA	TRBV2	TRBJ1-3	TRBD1	CASSGDRVANTIYF	TGTGCCAGCTCGGGTGACAGGGTCGCAAACACCATATATTTT
NA	TRBV28	TRBJ1-2	NA	CASSFSVVRNYGYTF	TGTGCCAGCAGTTTCTCGGTTGTCCGAAACTATGGCTACACCTTC
NA	TRBV5-4	TRBJ2-3	TRBD2	CASSLRASGIADTQYF	TGTGCCAGCAGCTTGCGAGCTAGCGGGATAGCAGATACGCAGTATTTT
NA	TRBV9	TRBJ2-7	NA	CASSALTSSGEQYF	TGTGCCAGCAGCGCATTAACATCTTCGGGCGAGCAGTACTTC
NA	TRBV7-2	TRBJ2-5	TRBD1	CASRHGSDRGWETQYF	TGTGCCAGCAGACATGGCTCGGACAGGGGCTGGGAGACCCAGTACTTC
NA	TRBV6-1	TRBJ2-1	TRBD2	CASNNGASGKNEQFF	TGTGCCAGCAACAATGGGGCTAGCGGGAAAAATGAGCAGTTCTTC